This T cell receptor (beta chain) was captured by sequencing in a study of PD-L1 blockade in urothelial cancer. Trimming cost V 2 bases and J 1 base, with 6 bases left between them. Per the germline V gene, CDR1 is SGHRS and CDR2 is YFSETQ. The CDR3 sequence is 13 residues long. This clone came up once. Measured with immunoSEQ multiplex PCR; TCRdb has only the in-frame clones, and not every one. The data hold 50,000 to 65,000 clones, with over 75% observed a single time. V and J are TRBV5-1 and TRBJ1-1, with a tentative D call TRBD1 (5 bases). This material consisted of PBMCs, taken around atezolizumab (anti-PD-L1) treatment. The source is a man between 35 and 55 years old with urothelial cancer. For the CDR3, the DNA is TGCGCCAGCAGCTTAACAGGGAACACTGAAGCTTTCTTT. The encoded protein is CASSLTGNTEAFF. Looking up the rest from reference TRBV5-1 and TRBJ1-1 gives the full variable domain: KAGVTQTPRYLIKTRGQQVTLSCSPISGHRSVSWYQQTPGQGLQFLFEYFSETQRNKGNFPGRFSGRQFSNSRSEMNVSTLELGDSALYLCASSLTGNTEAFFGQGTRLTVV.